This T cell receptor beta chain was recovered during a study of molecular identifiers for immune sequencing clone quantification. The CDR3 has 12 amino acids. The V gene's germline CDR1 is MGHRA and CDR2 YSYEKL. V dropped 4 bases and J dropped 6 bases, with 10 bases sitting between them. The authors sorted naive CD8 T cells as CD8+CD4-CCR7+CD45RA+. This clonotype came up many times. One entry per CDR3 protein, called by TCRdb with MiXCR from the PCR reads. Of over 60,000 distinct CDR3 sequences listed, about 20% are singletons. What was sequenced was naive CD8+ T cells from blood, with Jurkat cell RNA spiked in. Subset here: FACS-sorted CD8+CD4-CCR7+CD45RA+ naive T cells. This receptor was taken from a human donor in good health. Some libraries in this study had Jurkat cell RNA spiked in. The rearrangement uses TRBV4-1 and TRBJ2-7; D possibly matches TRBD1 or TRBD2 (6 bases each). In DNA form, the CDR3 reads TGCGCCAGCAGCCCTTCGGGGGCCGAGCAGTACTTC. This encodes CASSPSGAEQYF.